This T cell receptor beta chain was sequenced for a study of spatial heterogeneity in lung cancer. Time point here: sample taken at primary tumor resection. Sequencing was performed on whole RNA extracted from tumor and nontumor lung tissue, or from frozen PBMC, and the material was left unsorted. The donor population consisted of approximately 70 patients with untreated, early-stage non-small cell lung cancer. General study points: Expanded tumor TCRs that were ubiquitous appeared in blood more at resection than follow-up.

This clonotype showed up many times. Its antigen remains unknown. The junction and the germline gene differ at one end; a read error may be behind it. TCRdb redid the calling of the 5' RACE reads with MiXCR, one entry per CDR3 protein. The sample has about 36,000 distinct CDR3 sequences, less than 5.5% seen once. This CDR3 is 13 amino acids long. Germline V gene lookup returns CDR1 SSHAT and CDR2 FNYEAQ (reference sequence). The rearrangement uses TRBV7-7 and TRBJ2-1, with 10 bases lining up with TRBD2. Material: PBMCs, obtained at surgery. The receptor comes from a female donor with early-stage non-small cell lung cancer. CDR3 nucleotides: TGTGCTAGCAGCCTTGGGACTAGCGCTGAGCAGTTCTTC. Translating gives CASSLGTSAEQFF. Filled out from reference TRBV7-7 and TRBJ2-1, the complete variable domain reads GAGVSQSPRYKVTKRGQDVTLRCDPISSHATLYWYQQALGQGPEFLTYFNYEAQPDKSGLPSDRFSAERPEGSISTLTIQRTEQRDSAMYRCASSLGTSAEQFFGPGTRLTVL.